What follows describes a single T cell receptor (beta chain). This clone was detected only a few times. Its antigen remains unidentified. Base qualities are not provided; no much larger clone lies one nucleotide away. Explained via the paper, the time point label denotes: about twelve months on ibrutinib. For TCR beta library preparation, approximately 2 micrograms of genomic DNA was extracted from cryopreserved PBMCs. Longitudinal blood samples from CLL patients receiving ibrutinib monotherapy were subjected to high-throughput TCR beta sequencing. The patients were enrolled in a single-center, open-label phase 2 trial of ibrutinib monotherapy. A MiSeq instrument was used for deep resolution sequencing, which targeted depths ranging from 1 in 1 million up to 1 in 200,000 T cells, with coverage averaging 10x for each clonotype. TCR beta libraries were generated with the immunoSEQ hsTCRB Kit. As for the authors' bioinformatics: The data were analyzed with ImmunoSEQ Analyzer and ImmunoSEQ Data Assistant, and V, D and J gene assignments followed IMGT definitions. Clonality, which ranges from 0 to 1, was calculated as one minus the normalized Shannon entropy of productive rearrangement frequencies. Public clonotype analysis was restricted to overrepresented clonotypes comprising at least 0.05% of each patient's repertoire. Fewer than 15 repertoires from age-matched healthy donors, obtained from immuneACCESS, served as clonality controls. TCRdb carries this immuneACCESS record with in-frame sequences only. Its versions omit some clonotypes, under half of them owing to an unresolved V gene in the studies checked, with the rest unexplained. V, J and clone size were drawn from that table, and D and trimming were deduced from the DNA. The sample table lists 73,000 or so clones, around two thirds of them with a count of one. More than 4.5% of the sample is taken by the ten largest.

The data are from a study of cytotoxic CD8 clonotypes in ibrutinib-treated CLL (dated by TCRdb to about 2021). With regard to the full study: The cohort had 11 relapsed/refractory and around 15 treatment-naive patients; roughly 18 were IGHV unmutated. Responses were partial in approximately 24 patients and complete in 2; after median approximately 69 months follow-up, around 15 stayed in remission and about 12 progressed. The response samples were drawn at a median of roughly twelve months into treatment, with a range of about 6 to 36 months. An average of roughly 270,000 productive templates and about 100,000 productive rearrangements was obtained per sample. Longitudinal samples were obtainable from about 30% of the 86 participants in the trial. Cryopreserved peripheral blood mononuclear cells were collected at three points: before therapy, at response, and at either sustained remission or disease progression. Every remission and progressive disease sample was obtained while ibrutinib was still being received by the patients.

Study-level results and caveats: Lymph node repertoires were not examined, and the timing of sampling was not matched between patients in sustained remission and those whose disease progressed. At baseline, clonality was higher than in age-matched healthy donors and showed a strong correlation with circulating CD8+ T-cell counts. Public clonotypes were found to be uncommon and were observed to contract or remain stable during treatment; the increase in clonality was shown to reflect expansion of private clonotypes at ibrutinib response. At ibrutinib response clonality went up, during sustained remission it held steady, and at progression it dropped back toward baseline.

Sequencing was performed on PBMCs, taken after 12 months of ibrutinib treatment. The TCR sequence derives from a human donor with chronic lymphocytic leukemia.

The CDR3 region: CASSTGTGTQQPQHF. The nucleotide sequence is given as TGTGCCAGCTCCACAGGAACAGGGACCCAGCAGCCCCAGCATTTT. The sequence joins TRBV18 to TRBJ1-5, with TRBD1 perhaps the D gene, on 6 matching bases. The CDR3 goes from the cysteine to the phenylalanine over 15 residues. The DNA shown is the 45-base CDR3, in frame from base 1. Based on the germline V gene, the CDR1 and CDR2 sequences are KGHSH and LQKENI. V gives up 6 bases and J gives up 7 bases, and the segment between their germline ends measures 19 bases.